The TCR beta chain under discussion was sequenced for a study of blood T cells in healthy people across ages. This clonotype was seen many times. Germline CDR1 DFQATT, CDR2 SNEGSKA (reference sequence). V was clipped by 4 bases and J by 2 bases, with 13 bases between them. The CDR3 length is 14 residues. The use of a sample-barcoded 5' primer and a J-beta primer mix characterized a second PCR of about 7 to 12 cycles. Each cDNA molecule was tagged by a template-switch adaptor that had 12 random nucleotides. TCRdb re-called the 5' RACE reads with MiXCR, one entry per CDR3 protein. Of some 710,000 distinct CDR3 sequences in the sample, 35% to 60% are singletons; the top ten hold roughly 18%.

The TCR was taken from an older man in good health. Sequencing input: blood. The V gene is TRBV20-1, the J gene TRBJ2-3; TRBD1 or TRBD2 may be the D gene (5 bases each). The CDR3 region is CSAIPGRYTDTQYF. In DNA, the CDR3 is TGCAGTGCTATCCCGGGACGGTACACAGATACGCAGTATTTT.